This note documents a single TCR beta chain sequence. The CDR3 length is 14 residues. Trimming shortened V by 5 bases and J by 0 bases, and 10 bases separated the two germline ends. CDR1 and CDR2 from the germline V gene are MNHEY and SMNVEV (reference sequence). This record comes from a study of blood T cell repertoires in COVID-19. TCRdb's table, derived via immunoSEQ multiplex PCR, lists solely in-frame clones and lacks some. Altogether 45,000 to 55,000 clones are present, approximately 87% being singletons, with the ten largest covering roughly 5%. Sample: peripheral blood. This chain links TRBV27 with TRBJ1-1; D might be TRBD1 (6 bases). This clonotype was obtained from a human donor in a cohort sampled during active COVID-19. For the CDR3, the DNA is TGTGCCAGCAGTCCTAGGGGGATGAACACTGAAGCTTTCTTT. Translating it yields CASSPRGMNTEAFF.